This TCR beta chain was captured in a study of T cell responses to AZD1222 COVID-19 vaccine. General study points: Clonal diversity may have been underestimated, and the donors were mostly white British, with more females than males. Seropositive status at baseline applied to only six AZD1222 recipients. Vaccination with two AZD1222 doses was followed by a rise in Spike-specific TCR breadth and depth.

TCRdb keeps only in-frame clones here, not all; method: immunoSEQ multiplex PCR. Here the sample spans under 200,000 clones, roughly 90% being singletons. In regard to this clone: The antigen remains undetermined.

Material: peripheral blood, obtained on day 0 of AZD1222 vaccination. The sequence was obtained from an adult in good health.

CDR3 coding DNA: TGTGCCAGCAAAGGGAACACCGGGGAGCTGTTTTTT. It yields the protein CASKGNTGELFF. The rearrangement uses TRBV9 and TRBJ2-2; D unclear. This CDR3 has 12 residues. Germline V gene lookup returns CDR1 SGDLS and CDR2 YYNGEE. V was clipped by 6 bases and J by 1 base, with 4 bases between them.